Presented here are 9 T cell receptor beta chains from one specimen sequenced in a study of immune characterization of retroperitoneal liposarcoma. TCRdb called the PCR reads again in MiXCR, with one record for every CDR3 protein. The sample has about 3,100 distinct CDR3 sequences; approximately 48% are singletons. The sequenced sample was tumor tissue. These receptors were obtained from a male donor with retroperitoneal liposarcoma.

This chain uses TRBV12-3 or TRBV12-4 with TRBJ1-1; D gene ambiguous. The CDR3 has 14 residues. Trimming pared 0 bases from V and 2 bases from J, leaving 7 bases between. The CDR3 sequence: CASSLAPGNTEAFF. DNA of the CDR3: TGTGCCAGCAGTTTAGCGCCAGGCAACACTGAAGCTTTCTTT.

The chain joins TRBV7-2 to TRBJ2-1; D unresolved. Trimming took off 5 bases at V and 5 bases at J, with 10 bases between the two ends. The CDR3 loop spans 13 amino acids. Germline assignment: CDR1 SGHTA and CDR2 FQGNSA. The CDR3 is CASSPLGHNEQFF. The CDR3 region has the DNA TGTGCCAGCAGCCCACTCGGACACAATGAGCAGTTCTTC.

A note on this clonotype: One end of the junction varies from germline; a read error may be responsible. J is TRBJ2-5 and V is TRBV5-3, with D tentatively TRBD2 (7 bases). TRBV5-3 counts as an open reading frame of uncertain function. This CDR3 spans 14 amino acids. The CDR3 DNA reads TGTGCCAGCAGCTTGGGAGGGGGAGAGGCGGCCCAGTACTTC. This sequence encodes CASSLGGGEAAQYF.

V and J are TRBV7-2 and TRBJ2-1, with D perhaps assigned TRBD1 or TRBD2 (7 bases each). The DNA end favors TRBJ2-5, so the J call may be wrong. This CDR3 has 15 amino acids. Germline CDR1 and CDR2: SGHTA and FQGNSA. As DNA, the CDR3 is TGTGCCAGCAGCTTAGGGGGAGGGGGCACGGAGACCCAGTACTTC. Translated, it gives CASSLGGGGTETQYF.

V usage is TRBV6-5 and J usage is TRBJ1-6; D gene uncertain. The V end lost 6 bases, the J end lost 5 bases, and 11 bases lay between the germline ends. CDR1 and CDR2 (germline): MNHEY, SVGAGI. CDR3 size: 14 residues. This CDR3 reads CASSLGSNNSPLHF. CDR3 DNA: TGTGCCAGCAGCCTGGGATCTAATAATTCACCCCTCCACTTT.

The chain couples TRBV11-3 to TRBJ1-6; D perhaps matches TRBD1 (5 bases). The V and J ends lost 8 bases and 0 bases respectively, with 17 bases between them. Germline lookup yields CDR1 SGHNT and CDR2 YENEEA. This CDR3 has 17 amino acids. The CDR3 sequence is CASSLQGGSSYNSPLHF. The CDR3 bases are TGTGCCAGCTCCTTGCAGGGAGGATCCTCCTATAATTCACCCCTCCACTTT.

This clonotype appeared a few times. The chain joins TRBV6-6 to TRBJ2-1; D unclear. Trimming left V 0 bases short and J 10 bases short, with 13 bases between. CDR3 length equals 14 residues. The germline gives CDR1 MNHNY, CDR2 SVGAGI (reference sequence). The CDR3 DNA reads as TGTGCCAGCAGTTACTCGACGGGTCCCTACGAGCAGTTCTTC. Protein sequence: CASSYSTGPYEQFF.

The V call is TRBV12-3 or TRBV12-4, the J call TRBJ1-4; possibly TRBD1 for D (5 bases). V lost 3 bases and J 7 bases, leaving 12 bases between the germline ends. The CDR3 spans 14 residues. CDR3 DNA: TGTGCCAGCAGTTTGGACTGGGACGGTGAAAAACTGTTTTTT. It is translated as CASSLDWDGEKLFF.

This chain joins TRBV6-1 and TRBJ2-4, with TRBD1 matching over 10 bases. The trim removed 6 bases at V and 13 bases at J, leaving 9 bases unmatched. CDR1 is MNHNS, CDR2 SASEGT, per germline. This CDR3 is built from 13 residues. CDR3 loop: CASSGTGENEQYF. The DNA for the CDR3 is TGTGCCAGCAGCGGGACAGGGGAGAATGAGCAGTACTTC.